This section outlines one T cell receptor (beta chain) sequence together with its context. The antigen this receptor binds is unknown. Per-base qualities were not stored, and no clone one base away is much larger. Trimming takes 7 bases from V and 7 bases from J, and the germline ends sit 13 bases apart. Inclusive of the bounding cysteine and phenylalanine, the CDR3 is 12 residues long. The entry retains the CDR3 DNA only, 36 bases that are in frame from base 1. CDR1 and CDR2, looked up from the germline V gene, are MDHEN and SYDVKM. Using the deep immunoSEQ assay, TCR CDR3 regions were amplified from genomic DNA by multiplex PCR. For each cell subset, the extracted genomic DNA was distributed evenly across all wells of several immunoSEQ 96-well plates, and each plate served as one replicate. For sorted subsets, each replicate PCR was loaded with approximately 200 ng genomic DNA, equivalent to 25,000 to 35,000 T cell genomes. The purified libraries were quantified using a Qubit 3.0 fluorometer, sized with a Bioanalyzer 2100, and then quantified again using the KAPA Library Quantification kit. Each immunoSEQ 96-well plate was sequenced on its own single-read 150-cycle Illumina NextSeq 550 flow cell. The original pipeline was this. Because the immunoSEQ output held only junctional sequences and lacked quality scores, the filtering could not match the filtering applied to full-length reads. To assign V/J genes and CDR3, sequences were annotated against IMGT germline references using PyIR, a Python wrapper for IgBLAST v1.9. Reads were filtered out if the reads had weak V/J assignments (E-value above 1e-6), no CDR3, stop codons, out-of-frame junctions, or ambiguous translated residues. V3J clonotypes were defined as sequences sharing the same inferred V gene, J gene, and CDR3 amino acid sequence. The percentage overlap between two repertoires was calculated by dividing the number of shared unique clonotypes by the size of the smaller repertoire. Three approaches were used to assess repertoire richness: RTK rarefaction, the Chao1 estimator, and Recon v2.1 estimates of unobserved clonotypes. Generation probabilities were computed with OLGA for all TCRbeta clonotypes obtained by the gDNA method from a few donors. TCRdb re-hosts the immuneACCESS table, in-frame sequences only. Its copies lack some clones; in the studies checked, an unresolved V gene accounts for under half of them, and the cause for the rest is not known. D and trimming were read from the DNA, whereas the V and J calls and clone size are those reported in that table. For this sample the table gives approximately 2,000,000 clones, of which around 93% were detected only once. The ten most abundant clones make up approximately 0.41% of the sample.

The data originate from a study of shared clonotypes between healthy human individuals (dated by TCRdb to the early 2020s). About the investigation overall: A few men and two women, aged 18 to 49 years, made up the cohort. For each donor, three plates each were used for CD4 naive and CD4 memory, two plates were used for CD8 naive, and one plate was used for CD8 memory. Blood TCR repertoires of about 5 healthy adults were deeply sequenced to estimate repertoire size and the extent of clonotype sharing between individuals. To increase sequencing depth and limit assay-specific biases, different laboratories used diverse techniques to prepare libraries and sequence TCR repertoires. Between about 0.94 and 8.9 billion PBMCs per donor were obtained by leukapheresis. The full study reports these points: Sampling was restricted to blood, and TCR repertoires in tissues likely differ from the TCR repertoires found in blood. When four donors were compared, the shared fraction of clonotypes was 5% to 6.5% for naive CD4, around 3.6% for naive CD8, about 2.5% for memory CD4, and 0.3% to 0.5% for memory CD8. Because the study included only a small number of donors, the genetic and exposure-history diversity represented was limited. Naive subsets generally had larger estimated clonotype richness than memory subsets did. Rarefaction of sorted-subset datasets indicated incomplete sequencing despite the large sequencing depth. Based on pairwise subsampling, the degree of clonotype sharing among donors was expected to be affected by sequencing depth. Clonotypes shared by all four sorted-subset donors showed higher generation probabilities than non-shared clonotypes.

Healthy HIV-negative adults with no recently reported acute infections or vaccinations were included as donors. Every donor was a Caucasian adult residing in Nashville, Tennessee, USA. Magnetic negative selection was used to enrich CD4+ T cells, after which naive cells were positively selected on CD45RA and the negative fraction became the memory subset. Blood was obtained by leukapheresis, after which PBMCs were separated by Ficoll-Histopaque density gradient centrifugation and cryopreserved in liquid nitrogen vapor phase. Analytical flow cytometry was used to check the purity and quantity of every magnetically sorted T cell population. Genomic DNA was isolated from every sorted fraction and measured by UV absorbance on a Nanodrop 2000c.

This sequence was found in a man aged 18 to 30 in good health. Some clones in this sample may be carry-over from other donors' samples. The sample consisted of naive CD4+ T cells from PBMCs. Read against the paper, the sample's cell subset or site label means: CD45RA+ positively selected. The chain couples TRBV28 to TRBJ1-2; confidence is insufficient to name the D gene. The DNA reads TGTGCCAGCACCACTAGGGTGGCTGGCTACACCTTC. This codes for CASTTRVAGYTF.